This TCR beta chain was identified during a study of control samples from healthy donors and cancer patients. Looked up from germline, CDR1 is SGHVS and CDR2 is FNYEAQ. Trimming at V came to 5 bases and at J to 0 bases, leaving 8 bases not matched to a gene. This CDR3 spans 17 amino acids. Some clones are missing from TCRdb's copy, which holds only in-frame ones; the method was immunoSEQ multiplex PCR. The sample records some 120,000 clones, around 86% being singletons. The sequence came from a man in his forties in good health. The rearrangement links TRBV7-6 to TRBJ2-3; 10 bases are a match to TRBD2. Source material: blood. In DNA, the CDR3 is TGTGCCAGCAGCCCAGTCATAGCGGGGGGAAGCACAGATACGCAGTATTTT. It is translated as CASSPVIAGGSTDTQYF.